The clone carrying this T cell receptor beta chain was seen only a few times. What it recognizes is unknown. CDR3 length: 15 residues. Germline CDR1 reads SEHNR; CDR2 reads FQNEAQ (reference sequence). V was clipped by 1 base and J by 5 bases; unmatched bases: 5. The record originates from a study of cytomegalovirus exposure and HLA in healthy donors. General study points: A later analysis reportedly identified an Asian-associated ancestry cluster as carrying fewer N-insertions than the roughly 670-donor mean. V- and J-gene trimming of TCR beta was linked (in a later analysis) to a missense DCLRE1C variant. The authors judged a highly shared variant cluster likely a sequencing artifact.

The PCR was carried out with 60 Vbeta primers and 13 Jbeta primers. Profiling relied on immunoSEQ multiplex PCR, and the TCRdb table lists in-frame clones only, not all of them. This sample has 220,000 or so clones, with about 70% found just once. The rearrangement joins TRBV7-9 to TRBJ2-4; 7 nucleotides line up with TRBD1. This receptor was obtained from a woman in her 30s in good health and CMV-seronegative. Sample: PBMCs. CDR3 DNA: TGTGCCAGCAGCTTAGAGGGACAGTCCCAAAACATTCAGTACTTC. Its protein is CASSLEGQSQNIQYF.